One sample yielded the 19 T cell receptor beta chains listed below, sequenced in a study of tissue T cells after allogeneic stem cell transplantation. The data were produced by immunoSEQ multiplex PCR, yet TCRdb's version contains in-frame clones alone and is incomplete. Of about 17,000 clones listed, 70% are singletons. Input material: spleen. Receptors originate from a female BALB/c mouse in good health. MHC haplotype: H2-d.

Comment on this clone: Gene names are the mouse ones. The read gets to within 1 residue of the CDR3 end, and the germline J gene fills in the rest. This chain uses TRBV13-1 with TRBJ1-3; D unclear. The CDR3 is 14 residues long. CDR1 and CDR2 (germline): NSHNY, SYGAGN. Trimming pared 0 bases from V and 0 bases from J, leaving 4 bases between. CDR3 bases read: TGTGCCAGCAGTGATGAAAATTCTGGAAATACGCTCTAT. Its protein is CASSDENSGNTLY. The whole CDR3 region reads CASSDENSGNTLYF.

To note about this clone: Genes here carry mouse names. Read coverage stops 1 residue before the CDR3 terminus; the germline J gene supplies the remainder. The chain employs TRBV13-1 and TRBJ2-3; D not certain. Germline V lookup: CDR1 NSHNY, CDR2 SYGAGN. V lost 0 bases to trimming and J lost 4 bases, with 0 bases between them. This CDR3 is 11 amino acids long. Incomplete CDR3 DNA: TGTGCCAGCAGTGATGCAGAAACGCTGTAT. Its translation is CASSDAETLY. The full CDR3 is CASSDAETLYF.

As to this clone: Gene names and germline match the mouse. The read is 1 residue too short to cover the CDR3 end, so that end is filled in from the germline J gene. The gene calls are TRBV31 and TRBJ2-5; D ambiguous. The germline V and J ends were trimmed by 0 bases and 0 bases, with 4 bases remaining between them. Germline-derived CDR1 and CDR2 are GKSSPN and SITVG. The CDR3 is 13 residues long. The CDR3 sequence: CAWSLGNQDTQYF. CDR3 DNA, as far as it was read: TGTGCCTGGAGTCTAGGTAACCAAGACACCCAGTAC.

A remark on this clone: Germline and genes: mouse. The read ends 1 residue early relative to the CDR3; the germline J gene fills the gap. The chain couples TRBV20 to TRBJ2-2, with 9 bases aligning to TRBD2. Germline values: CDR1 GFQATS, CDR2 STVNSAI. With V trimmed by 4 bases and J by 0 bases, 3 bases remained unmatched. The CDR3 length is 15 residues. This CDR3 is CGATRLGANTGQLYF. The sequenced part of the CDR3 DNA is TGTGGTGCTACCCGACTGGGGGCAAACACCGGGCAGCTCTAC.

In the case of this clone: Mouse names are used for the genes. The read halts 1 residue ahead of the CDR3 end, with the missing end drawn from the germline J gene. This chain links TRBV13-1 with TRBJ2-5, with D perhaps being TRBD1 or TRBD2 (5 bases each). Trimming removed 1 base at V and 3 bases at J, with 12 bases between. The CDR3 has 15 amino acids. The V gene's germline CDR1 is NSHNY and CDR2 SYGAGN. CDR3 DNA, as far as it was read: TGTGCCAGCAGTGATCCGGGGGTCGGGCAAGACACCCAGTAC. Translating gives CASSDPGVGQDTQY. The CDR3, in full, reads CASSDPGVGQDTQYF.

Regarding this clone: Germline and genes: mouse. With the read ending 1 residue before the CDR3 end, the germline J gene is used to fill in that end. The chain has TRBV29 and TRBJ1-1; 8 nucleotides align to TRBD1. This CDR3 region has 15 residues. With V trimmed by 1 base and J by 0 bases, 1 base remained unmatched. CDR1 and CDR2 from the germline V gene are MSHET and SYDVDS. Partial CDR3 DNA: TGTGCTAGCAGTTTATTGGGACAGGCAAACACAGAAGTCTTC. Translating gives CASSLLGQANTEVF. The CDR3 reads in full as CASSLLGQANTEVFF.

This clone was found a few times. Gene names are the mouse ones. The read comes to an end 1 residue before the CDR3 does, leaving the germline J gene to fill in the end. V gene TRBV14 combines with J gene TRBJ1-5; D perhaps matches TRBD1 (6 bases). Deletions cut 5 bases from V and 2 bases from J, with 8 bases between. This CDR3 is 13 amino acids long. Germline assignment: CDR1 SGHDT and CDR2 FRDEAV. The CDR3 DNA, read in part, is TGTGCCAGCAGCGGGGGCTACAACCAGGCTCCGCTT. Translating it yields CASSGGYNQAPL. The whole CDR3 sequence reads CASSGGYNQAPLF.

This clone was picked up a small number of times. Genes and germline are mouse. CDR3 sequence reads: CGARDWGYEQYF. CDR3 DNA (partial): TGTGGTGCTAGGGACTGGGGGTATGAACAGTAC. The rearrangement links TRBV20 to TRBJ2-7, with 7 bases identical to TRBD2. The CDR3 end is not reached by the read, which stops 1 residue before it; the germline J gene fills it in. Trimming removed 0 bases from V and 4 bases from J; junction bases left unmatched: 0. This CDR3 has 12 residues. Germline V gene sequence: CDR1 GFQATS, CDR2 STVNSAI.

This clone was detected once. Gene names denote mouse genes. Sequencing ends 1 residue short of the CDR3 end; the germline J gene provides the rest. The V call is TRBV4, the J call TRBJ2-4; 9 nucleotides match TRBD2. Germline V CDR1 and CDR2: LGHDT, YNNKQL (reference sequence). Trimming at V came to 5 bases and at J to 0 bases, leaving 6 bases not matched to a gene. This CDR3 has 16 residues. The CDR3: CASSPWGGGSQNTLYF. The sequenced part of the CDR3 DNA is TGTGCCAGCAGCCCCTGGGGGGGAGGGAGTCAAAACACCTTGTAC.

With respect to this clone: These gene names are mouse names. The read halts 1 residue ahead of the CDR3 end, with the missing end drawn from the germline J gene. The same CDR3 is also encoded by other DNA sequences in this sample. This chain joins TRBV13-2 and TRBJ2-5; D perhaps matches TRBD1 (5 bases). Trimming stripped 5 bases from V and 3 bases from J, with 7 bases between. There are 12 residues in the CDR3. The germline CDR1 and CDR2 sequences are NNHNN and SYGAGS (reference sequence). This chain's CDR3 is CASGRQQDTQYF. CDR3 DNA, as far as it was read: TGTGCCAGCGGCCGACAGCAAGACACCCAGTAC.

About this clone: Gene names refer to mouse genes. The read falls 1 residue short of the CDR3 end, and the missing part is taken from the germline J gene. The V call is TRBV1, the J call TRBJ2-5, with 11 bases aligning to TRBD2. Per the germline V gene, CDR1 is NSQYPW and CDR2 is LRSPGD (reference sequence). The CDR3 spans 16 residues. With 0 bases clipped from V and 8 bases from J, the junction kept 7 bases outside the gene matches. Incomplete CDR3 DNA: TGCACCTGCAGTGCAGATCAGGGACTGGGGGAAGGCACCCAGTAC. It is translated as CTCSADQGLGEGTQY. The whole CDR3 reads CTCSADQGLGEGTQYF. The full variable domain, with the rest looked up from reference TRBV1 and TRBJ2-5, is VTLLEQNPRWRLVPRGQAVNLRCILKNSQYPWMSWYQQDLQKQLQWLFTLRSPGDKEVKSLPGADYLATRVTDTELRLQVANMSQGRTLYCTCSADQGLGEGTQYFGPGTRLLVL.

For this clone: Each gene name is a mouse one. With the read ending 1 residue before the CDR3 end, the germline J gene is used to fill in that end. V is TRBV1 and J is TRBJ1-1, with D unclear. Germline V gene lookup returns CDR1 NSQYPW and CDR2 LRSPGD (reference sequence). The CDR3 is 14 residues long. V was clipped by 1 base and J by 0 bases, with 6 bases between them. CDR3 bases read: TGCACCTGCAGTGCAGGACAAGCAAACACAGAAGTCTTC. It encodes CTCSAGQANTEVF. The entire CDR3 reads CTCSAGQANTEVFF.

Concerning this clone itself: All gene names here are mouse names. The read stops 1 residue short of the end of the CDR3; the missing end is completed from the germline J gene. Other DNA sequences in this specimen translate into the identical CDR3. The gene calls are TRBV5 and TRBJ1-4; TRBD1 matches at 8 bases. There are 15 residues in the CDR3. The germline V gene has CDR1 LGHNA and CDR2 YNLKQL (reference sequence). With V trimmed by 0 bases and J by 7 bases, 4 bases remained unmatched. The CDR3 region is CASSQEGQGGERLFF. The CDR3 DNA, read in part, is TGTGCCAGCAGCCAAGAAGGACAGGGAGGCGAAAGATTATTT.

With respect to this clone: Gene names are mouse gene names. The missing CDR3 end, 1 residue past where the read stops, is filled in from the germline J gene. The chain is built from TRBV20 and TRBJ2-4, with D possibly matching TRBD1 (5 bases). V was cut by 3 bases and J by 1 base, with 8 bases left in between. The CDR3 sequence is 13 residues long. CDR1 GFQATS and CDR2 STVNSAI come from the germline V gene. CDR3 residues: CGASRVCQNTLYF. Incomplete CDR3 DNA: TGTGGTGCTAGCAGGGTTTGTCAAAACACCTTGTAC. Drawing the rest from reference TRBV20 and TRBJ2-4, the complete variable domain is GALVYQYPRRTICKSGTSMRMECQAVGFQATSVAWYRQSPQKTFELIALSTVNSAIKYEQNFTQEKFPISHPNLSFSSMTVLNAYLEDRGLYLCGASRVCQNTLYFGAGTRLSVL.

Of note for this clone: Gene names and germline match the mouse. The read halts 1 residue ahead of the CDR3 end, with the missing end drawn from the germline J gene. This chain links TRBV15 with TRBJ2-2; no clear D. CDR1 is SGHND, CDR2 FRSKSL, per germline. Trimming stripped 6 bases from V and 4 bases from J, with 6 bases between. This CDR3 spans 12 amino acids. The CDR3 is CASRTSTGQLYF. The CDR3 bases that were read are TGTGCCAGCAGGACGAGCACCGGGCAGCTCTAC.

This clone has a handful of counts. The germline and genes are mouse ones. Read coverage stops 1 residue before the CDR3 terminus; the germline J gene supplies the remainder. The J gene is TRBJ1-2, the V gene TRBV2; D possibly corresponds to TRBD1 (5 bases). Germline-derived CDR1 and CDR2 are LGHNA and YSYQKL. This CDR3 has 14 amino acids. V lost 0 bases to trimming and J lost 4 bases, with 9 bases between them. Incomplete CDR3 DNA: TGTGCCAGCAGCCAAGAAGGGGAAGCCTCCGACTACACC. It translates to CASSQEGEASDYT. The complete CDR3 protein is CASSQEGEASDYTF.

Turning to this clone: The genes and germline here are from mouse. The CDR3 extends 1 residue past the end of the read, so its final part is completed from the germline J gene. This chain uses TRBV31 with TRBJ2-1, with D possibly being TRBD1 (5 bases). The CDR3 runs 14 residues. The V end was cut by 0 bases, the J end by 0 bases, with 6 bases between. Germline V CDR1 and CDR2: GKSSPN, SITVG. The CDR3 region is CAWSLGVNYAEQFF. The CDR3 DNA, read in part, is TGTGCCTGGAGTCTAGGGGTTAACTATGCTGAGCAGTTC.

As for this clone: Here the gene names and germline are mouse. Coverage ceases 1 residue before the CDR3 finishes, and the germline J gene fills in the end. The same CDR3 can be traced to other DNA sequences in this sample. The rearrangement links TRBV13-1 to TRBJ2-3; the D is unclear. V was pared by 2 bases and J by 0 bases, with 4 bases between. This CDR3 contains 13 residues. The germline V gene has CDR1 NSHNY and CDR2 SYGAGN. Here the CDR3 reads CASSDNSAETLYF. The CDR3 bases that were read are TGTGCCAGCAGTGACAATAGTGCAGAAACGCTGTAT.

About this clone: Gene names denote mouse genes. The CDR3 is cut off 1 residue early in the read; its end comes from the germline J gene. The genes are TRBV31 and TRBJ1-2, with D possibly matching TRBD1 (6 bases). Germline assignment: CDR1 GKSSPN and CDR2 SITVG. V lost 1 base and J 0 bases, leaving 21 bases between the germline ends. The CDR3 runs to 18 residues. CDR3 loop: CAWSPPPLQGRANSDYTF. The covered CDR3 bases are TGTGCCTGGAGTCCCCCCCCCTTGCAGGGGAGGGCAAACTCCGACTACACC. The full variable domain, in which reference TRBV31 and TRBJ1-2 provide the parts outside the CDR3, is AQTIHQWPVAEIKAVGSPLSLGCTIKGKSSPNLYWYWQATGGTLQQLFYSITVGQVESVVQLNLSASRPKDDQFILSTEKLLLSHSGFYLCAWSPPPLQGRANSDYTFGSGTRLLVI.